This TCR beta chain was sequenced for a study of identifying expanded T cells in peripheral blood. Clones were read by immunoSEQ multiplex PCR, and TCRdb kept only the in-frame ones, dropping some. The table records 90,000 or so clones, more than 70% of them present only once. Looked up from germline, CDR1 is SGHAT and CDR2 is FQNNGV. The V end was cut by 4 bases, the J end by 4 bases, with 14 bases between. The CDR3 runs to 15 residues. This rearrangement joins TRBV11-2 to TRBJ1-3, with D uncertain. The specimen sequenced was blood. The origin of this receptor is a person between 18 and 70 years old in good health. This chain's CDR3 is CASSWAGTFGNTIYF. CDR3 in DNA: TGTGCCAGCAGCTGGGCCGGAACTTTCGGAAACACCATATATTTT.